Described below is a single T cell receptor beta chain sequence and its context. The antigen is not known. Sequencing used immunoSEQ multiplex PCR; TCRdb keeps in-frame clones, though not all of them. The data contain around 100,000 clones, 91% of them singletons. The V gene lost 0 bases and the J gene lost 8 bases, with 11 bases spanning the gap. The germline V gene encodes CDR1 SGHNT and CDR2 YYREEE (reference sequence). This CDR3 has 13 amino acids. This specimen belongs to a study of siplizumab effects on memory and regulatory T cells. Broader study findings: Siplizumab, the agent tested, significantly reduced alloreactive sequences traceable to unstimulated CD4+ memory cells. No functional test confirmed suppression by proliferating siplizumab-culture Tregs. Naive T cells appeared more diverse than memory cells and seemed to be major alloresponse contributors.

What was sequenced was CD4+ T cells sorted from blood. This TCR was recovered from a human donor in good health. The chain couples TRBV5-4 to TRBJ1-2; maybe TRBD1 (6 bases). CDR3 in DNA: TGTGCCAGCAGCTTGGGGGAGGGGGGCGGCTACACCTTC. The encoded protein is CASSLGEGGGYTF.